These 30 T cell receptor beta chains came from one sample sequenced in a study of OX40 agonist ivuxolimab in advanced cancers. The data were produced by immunoSEQ multiplex PCR, yet TCRdb's version contains in-frame clones alone and is incomplete. Of about 96,000 clones listed, roughly four fifths are singletons. The specimen was CD4+ or CD8+ T cells sorted from blood, collected in a trial of the OX40 agonist ivuxolimab. The receptor set was obtained from an adult with an advanced solid tumor such as melanoma, head and neck, liver or kidney cancer.

This chain links TRBV30 with TRBJ2-7; D call uncertain. V was trimmed by 3 bases and J by 2 bases, leaving 8 bases between them. The CDR3 loop spans 12 amino acids. CDR1 and CDR2 (germline): GTSNPN, SVGIG (reference sequence). The CDR3 DNA reads TGTGCCTGGAGCCAAGTTACCTACGAGCAGTACTTC. This encodes CAWSQVTYEQYF.

The chain combines TRBV11-1 with TRBJ1-1, with D hard to call. The length of the CDR3 is 16 residues. V was shortened by 1 base and J by 1 base, with 13 bases between the two germline ends. Germline CDR1 is SGHAT and CDR2 is FQDESV (reference sequence). The CDR3 spells CASSLGRGARNTEAFF. DNA of the CDR3: TGTGCCAGCAGCTTAGGGCGGGGAGCAAGGAACACTGAAGCTTTCTTT.

The rearrangement joins TRBV9 to TRBJ1-4; maybe TRBD1 (6 bases). The length of the CDR3 is 15 residues. Germline assignment: CDR1 SGDLS and CDR2 YYNGEE. Trimming shortened V by 3 bases and J by 1 base, and 10 bases separated the two germline ends. The CDR3 reads CASSAEDRTNEKLFF. In DNA form, the CDR3 reads TGTGCCAGCAGCGCGGAGGACAGAACTAATGAAAAACTGTTTTTT.

The gene calls are TRBV27 and TRBJ2-7; D ambiguous. Trimming removed 0 bases at V and 2 bases at J, with 8 bases between. The CDR3 has 14 amino acids. Germline CDR1 is MNHEY and CDR2 is SMNVEV (reference sequence). Here the CDR3 DNA reads TGTGCCAGCAGTTTATCAGGGAACCCCTACGAGCAGTACTTC. It yields the protein CASSLSGNPYEQYF.

This sequence joins TRBV7-6 and TRBJ2-3; D remains unclear. The V end lost 4 bases, the J end lost 3 bases, and 2 bases lay between the germline ends. Germline lookup yields CDR1 SGHVS and CDR2 FNYEAQ. This CDR3 is 11 amino acids long. The DNA of the CDR3 is TGTGCCAGCAGCTCAACAGATACGCAGTATTTT. Protein: CASSSTDTQYF.

This rearrangement joins TRBV7-6 to TRBJ2-1; D possibly corresponds to TRBD2 (6 bases). V was trimmed by 5 bases and J by 5 bases, leaving 16 bases between them. Germline assignment: CDR1 SGHVS and CDR2 FNYEAQ. The CDR3 has 15 residues. The CDR3 bases are TGTGCCAGCAGCCCAGGAGGGACCAGGCACAATGAGCAGTTCTTC. Its translation is CASSPGGTRHNEQFF.

The chain couples TRBV29-1 to TRBJ1-1, with 7 bases fitting TRBD1. This CDR3 comprises 11 residues. J lost 5 bases, V lost 5 bases, and 2 bases had no gene match. Germline V gene data show CDR1 as SQVTM and CDR2 as ANQGSEA. The CDR3 nucleotides read TGCAGCGTTAACAGGGGAACTGAAGCTTTCTTT. As protein: CSVNRGTEAFF.

This rearrangement joins TRBV2 to TRBJ2-7, with 10 nucleotides matching TRBD2. With 3 bases clipped from V and 2 bases from J, the junction kept 7 bases outside the gene matches. This CDR3 is 16 amino acids long. Germline CDR1 is SNHLY and CDR2 is FYNNEI. DNA for the CDR3: TGTGCCAGCAGTGATCTAAAGCGGGAGGGCCCCTACGAGCAGTACTTC. This encodes CASSDLKREGPYEQYF.

V is TRBV5-6 and J is TRBJ2-3; the D gene is possibly TRBD1 (6 bases). This CDR3 is 14 amino acids long. Deletions cut 5 bases from V and 3 bases from J, with 13 bases between. Germline V gives CDR1 SGHDT, CDR2 YYEEEE. In DNA form, the CDR3 reads TGTGCCAGCAGACCCCGAGACAGGACAGATACGCAGTATTTT. Amino acids: CASRPRDRTDTQYF.

The chain couples TRBV19 to TRBJ1-1, with TRBD1 matching 9 bases. This CDR3 region has 13 residues. Germline CDR1 reads LNHDA; CDR2 reads SQIVND (reference sequence). V lost 6 bases and J lost 1; bases outside the gene matches: 0. CDR3 nucleotide sequence: TGTGCCAGTAGGACAGGGGGGAACACTGAAGCTTTCTTT. This codes for CASRTGGNTEAFF.

The V call is TRBV7-9, the J call TRBJ2-5; D is unresolved. Germline lookup yields CDR1 SEHNR and CDR2 FQNEAQ (reference sequence). The V end was cut by 5 bases, the J end by 5 bases, with 15 bases between. The length of the CDR3 is 14 residues. The CDR3 DNA follows: TGTGCCAGCAGCCAACCGGGCCTCGAGGAGACCCAGTACTTC. It is translated as CASSQPGLEETQYF.

The rearrangement links TRBV9 to TRBJ2-2; 9 bases align to TRBD2. CDR1 is SGDLS and CDR2 is YYNGEE in the germline V gene. The junction had 13 bases not matched to a gene; V was cut back by 4 bases and J by 6 bases. The CDR3 is made up of 17 amino acids. This chain's CDR3 is CASSSHRGGRAAGELFF. The CDR3 DNA follows: TGTGCCAGCAGCTCCCATCGGGGCGGGAGGGCCGCCGGGGAGCTGTTTTTT.

This clone was seen only a few times. The chain joins TRBV23-1 to TRBJ2-1; D not certain. TRBV23-1 is sorted into the ORF group, with uncertain function. There are 15 residues in the CDR3. V gave up 2 bases and J gave up 6 bases, with 14 bases separating them. CDR3 loop: CASSQASPRGNEQFF. The CDR3 DNA follows: TGCGCCAGCAGTCAAGCCTCCCCTCGAGGCAATGAGCAGTTCTTC.

This clone has a single count. The chain couples TRBV13 to TRBJ2-3; 10 nucleotides agree with TRBD2. CDR3 length: 14 amino acids. Trimming took 0 bases from V and 7 from J; bases not matched to a gene: 1. CDR1 is PRHDT and CDR2 is FYEKMQ in the germline V gene (reference sequence). This CDR3 is CASSLGLAGNTQYF. The CDR3 DNA reads TGTGCCAGCAGCTTAGGACTAGCGGGAAATACGCAGTATTTT.

The V and J genes are TRBV7-2 and TRBJ2-5, with D perhaps TRBD1 (6 bases). This CDR3 comprises 15 residues. The V end was cut by 2 bases, the J end by 2 bases, with 12 bases between. The germline V gene encodes CDR1 SGHTA and CDR2 FQGNSA. The CDR3 region has the DNA TGTGCCAGCAGCTTAAACAGGGCCCCACAAGAGACCCAGTACTTC. This translates into CASSLNRAPQETQYF.

This rearrangement joins TRBV5-1 to TRBJ2-7, with a tentative D call TRBD1 (6 bases). Trimming pared 2 bases from V and 5 bases from J, leaving 14 bases between. CDR1 SGHRS and CDR2 YFSETQ come from the germline V gene. The length of the CDR3 is 14 residues. The CDR3 loop is CASSFQGNVDEQYF. The CDR3 DNA reads TGCGCCAGCAGCTTCCAGGGGAATGTGGACGAGCAGTACTTC.

CDR3 in DNA: TGTGCCAGCAGCTTAGGTGGACAGGGAGCCAAAAACATTCAGTACTTC. It yields the protein CASSLGGQGAKNIQYF. The chain carries TRBV11-2 and TRBJ2-4, with TRBD1 matching over 8 bases. CDR1 is SGHAT, CDR2 FQNNGV, per germline. This CDR3 spans 16 amino acids. V lost 1 base, J lost 0 bases, and 2 bases stayed unmatched.

The V call is TRBV5-8, the J call TRBJ2-1, with D possibly matching TRBD2 (5 bases). CDR1 is SGHTS, CDR2 YDEGEE, per germline. Trimming stripped 1 base from V and 7 bases from J, with 12 bases between. This CDR3 is built from 14 residues. The CDR3 protein is CASSLRGIVNEQFF. CDR3 nucleotides: TGTGCCAGCAGCTTGCGGGGAATTGTAAATGAGCAGTTCTTC.

This clone has only a few counts. The genes are TRBV7-2 and TRBJ1-5, with D possibly TRBD1 on 5 matching bases. V dropped 2 bases and J dropped 6 bases, with 11 bases sitting between them. Germline V gene lookup returns CDR1 SGHTA and CDR2 FQGNSA. CDR3 length equals 14 residues. The CDR3 nucleotides are TGTGCCAGCAGCTTACAGGGAGTAGGTCAGCCCCAGCATTTT. This sequence encodes CASSLQGVGQPQHF.

This chain links TRBV30 with TRBJ1-1; D not resolved. Germline CDR1 GTSNPN, CDR2 SVGIG (reference sequence). V lost 3 bases and J lost 2, with 10 bases in between. The CDR3 is made up of 13 amino acids. The CDR3 DNA is TGTGCCTGGAGATCACCGGTCAACACTGAAGCTTTCTTT. It codes for CAWRSPVNTEAFF.

This clone came up once. The chain has TRBV11-2 and TRBJ2-3; 14 bases agree with TRBD2. Trimming removed 1 base from V and 5 bases from J; junction bases left unmatched: 2. This CDR3 spans 16 amino acids. From germline, CDR1 is SGHAT and CDR2 FQNNGV. CDR3 nucleotides: TGTGCCAGCAGCTTAGGAGGACTAGCGGGGGGAGATACGCAGTATTTT. Translating it yields CASSLGGLAGGDTQYF.

The chain links TRBV4-3 to TRBJ2-6; D is ambiguous. The CDR3 spans 17 residues. The V gene's germline CDR1 is LGHNA and CDR2 YSLEER. The V and J ends lost 1 base and 0 bases respectively, with 10 bases between them. CDR3 nucleotides: TGCGCCAGCAGCCAAGGGGCTACGGGCTCTGGGGCCAACGTCCTGACTTTC. Translation gives CASSQGATGSGANVLTF.

The chain couples TRBV7-2 to TRBJ1-1; D gene unclear. Germline-derived CDR1 and CDR2 are SGHTA and FQGNSA. The CDR3 length is 13 residues. Trimming took off 3 bases at V and 4 bases at J, with 9 bases between the two ends. Here the CDR3 reads CASSFDQGTEAFF. Written as DNA, the CDR3 is TGTGCCAGCAGCTTTGACCAAGGCACTGAAGCTTTCTTT. Full variable domain (remainder filled in from reference TRBV7-2 and TRBJ1-1): GAGVSQSPSNKVTEKGKDVELRCDPISGHTALYWYRQSLGQGLEFLIYFQGNSAPDKSGLPSDRFSAERTGGSVSTLTIQRTQQEDSAVYLCASSFDQGTEAFFGQGTRLTVV.

This clone has just one count. The chain joins TRBV10-3 to TRBJ1-2; 7 bases match TRBD1. The CDR3 has 17 amino acids. Losses at the gene ends were 0 bases for V and 8 bases for J; bases not matched to a gene: 15. The germline gives CDR1 ENHRY, CDR2 SYGVKD. CDR3 DNA sequence: TGTGCCATCAGTGAGTCGAGGGGGACAGTTCCTGAGAACGGCTACACCTTC. Its translation is CAISESRGTVPENGYTF.

The rearrangement uses TRBV7-2 and TRBJ2-7; no clear D. Per germline, CDR1 SGHTA and CDR2 FQGNSA. The CDR3 is 13 residues long. The V end lost 5 bases, the J end lost 0 bases, and 8 bases lay between the germline ends. Here the CDR3 reads CASSRWHSYEQYF. CDR3 coding DNA: TGTGCCAGCAGCAGGTGGCACTCCTACGAGCAGTACTTC.

This clone came up once. The CDR3: CASSYSSSAGQGAQYF. The CDR3 nucleotides read TGTGCCAGCAGTTATTCCTCGAGTGCGGGACAGGGTGCGCAGTATTTT. This chain uses TRBV6-5 with TRBJ2-3, with 9 bases lining up with TRBD1. Unmatched junction bases numbered 14, after V lost 3 bases and J lost 10 bases. The CDR3 is made up of 16 amino acids. The germline CDR1 and CDR2 sequences are MNHEY and SVGAGI.

J is TRBJ1-2 and V is TRBV11-2, with 7 bases that match TRBD1. In germline, CDR1 is SGHAT, CDR2 FQNNGV. The trim removed 5 bases at V and 0 bases at J, leaving 12 bases unmatched. The CDR3 totals 17 residues. This chain's CDR3 is CASSKTGTADANYGYTF. DNA for the CDR3: TGTGCCAGCAGCAAAACCGGGACAGCCGACGCTAACTATGGCTACACCTTC.

V and J are TRBV15 and TRBJ1-1; no clear D gene. CDR1 is LNHNV, CDR2 YYDKDF, per germline (reference sequence). The CDR3 runs to 14 residues. Trimming stripped 0 bases from V and 5 bases from J, with 10 bases between. Here the CDR3 reads CATSRERSKTEAFF. DNA of the CDR3: TGTGCCACCAGCAGAGAAAGGTCGAAGACTGAAGCTTTCTTT.

This clone was counted between two and nine times. The chain couples TRBV6-1 to TRBJ2-7; a weak D match, TRBD2 (5 bases). Germline lookup yields CDR1 MNHNS and CDR2 SASEGT. The CDR3 contains 12 residues. Trimming stripped 4 bases from V and 6 bases from J, with 10 bases between. Here the CDR3 reads CASSGGPGEQYF. In DNA, the CDR3 is TGTGCCAGCAGTGGAGGGCCAGGCGAGCAGTACTTC.

V gene TRBV9 combines with J gene TRBJ1-2, with 9 bases fitting TRBD1. V gave up 4 bases and J gave up 3 bases; unmatched junction bases: 7. CDR1 is SGDLS, CDR2 YYNGEE, per germline. The CDR3 extends over 15 amino acids. The CDR3 loop reads CASSSRTGDHYGYTF. The CDR3, as DNA: TGTGCCAGCAGCTCCCGGACAGGGGATCACTATGGCTACACCTTC.